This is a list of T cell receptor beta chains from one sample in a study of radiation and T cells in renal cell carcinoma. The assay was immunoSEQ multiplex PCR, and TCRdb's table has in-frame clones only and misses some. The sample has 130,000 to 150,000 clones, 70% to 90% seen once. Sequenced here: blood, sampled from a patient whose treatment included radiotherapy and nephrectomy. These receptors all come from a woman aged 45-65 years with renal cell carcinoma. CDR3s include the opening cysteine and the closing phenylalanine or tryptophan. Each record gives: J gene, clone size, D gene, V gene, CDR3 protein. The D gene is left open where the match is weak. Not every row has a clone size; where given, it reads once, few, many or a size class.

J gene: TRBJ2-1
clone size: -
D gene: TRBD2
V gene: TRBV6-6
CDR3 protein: CATAKMGSGRGEQFF

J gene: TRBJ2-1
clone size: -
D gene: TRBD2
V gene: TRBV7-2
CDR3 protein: CASSRRLAGSYNEQFF

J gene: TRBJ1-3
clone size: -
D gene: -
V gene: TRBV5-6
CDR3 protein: CASSPGPAGNTIYF

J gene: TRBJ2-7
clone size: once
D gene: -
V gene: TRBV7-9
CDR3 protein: CASSLALTNSYEQYF

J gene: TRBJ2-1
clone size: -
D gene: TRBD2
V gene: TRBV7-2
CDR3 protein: CASSLDYLAGAHINEQFF

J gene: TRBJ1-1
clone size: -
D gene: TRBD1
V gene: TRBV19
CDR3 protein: CASSFQGAGGTEAFF

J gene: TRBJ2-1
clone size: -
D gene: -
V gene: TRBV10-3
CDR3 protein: CAISESAGTHNEQFF

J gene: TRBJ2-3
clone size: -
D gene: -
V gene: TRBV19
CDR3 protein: CASSISGSDTQYF

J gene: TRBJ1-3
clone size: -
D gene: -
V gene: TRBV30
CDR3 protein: CAWSVAFGNTIYF

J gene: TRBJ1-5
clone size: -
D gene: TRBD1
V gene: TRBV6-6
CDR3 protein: CASSPEGAGNQPQHF

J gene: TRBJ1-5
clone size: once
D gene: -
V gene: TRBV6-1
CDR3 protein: CASSEDGSYPNQPQHF

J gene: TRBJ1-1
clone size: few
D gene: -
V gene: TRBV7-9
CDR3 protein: CASSLEEVAFF

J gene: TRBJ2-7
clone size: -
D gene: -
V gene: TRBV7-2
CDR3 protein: CASSPSYEQYF

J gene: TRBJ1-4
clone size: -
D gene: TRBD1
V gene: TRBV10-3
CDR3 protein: CAISGTGGREKLFF

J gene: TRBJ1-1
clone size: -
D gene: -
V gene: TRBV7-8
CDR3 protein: CASSSVGEMGTEAFF

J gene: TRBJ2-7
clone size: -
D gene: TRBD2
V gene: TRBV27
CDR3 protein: CASSSSTSGGYEQYF

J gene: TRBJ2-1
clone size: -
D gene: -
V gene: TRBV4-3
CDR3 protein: CASSQADRYNEQFF

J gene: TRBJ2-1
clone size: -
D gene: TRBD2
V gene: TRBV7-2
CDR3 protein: CASSLVGLAGVGAYNEQFF

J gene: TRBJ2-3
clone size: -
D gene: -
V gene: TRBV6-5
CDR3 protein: CASSYRRPASDTQYF

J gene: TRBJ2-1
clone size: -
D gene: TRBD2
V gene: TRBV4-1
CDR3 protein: CASSPGLAGYNEQFF

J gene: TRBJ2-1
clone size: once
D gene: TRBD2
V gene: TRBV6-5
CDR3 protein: CASSPRLAGNNEQFF

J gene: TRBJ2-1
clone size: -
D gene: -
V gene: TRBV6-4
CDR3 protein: CASSEPEGGVNNEQFF